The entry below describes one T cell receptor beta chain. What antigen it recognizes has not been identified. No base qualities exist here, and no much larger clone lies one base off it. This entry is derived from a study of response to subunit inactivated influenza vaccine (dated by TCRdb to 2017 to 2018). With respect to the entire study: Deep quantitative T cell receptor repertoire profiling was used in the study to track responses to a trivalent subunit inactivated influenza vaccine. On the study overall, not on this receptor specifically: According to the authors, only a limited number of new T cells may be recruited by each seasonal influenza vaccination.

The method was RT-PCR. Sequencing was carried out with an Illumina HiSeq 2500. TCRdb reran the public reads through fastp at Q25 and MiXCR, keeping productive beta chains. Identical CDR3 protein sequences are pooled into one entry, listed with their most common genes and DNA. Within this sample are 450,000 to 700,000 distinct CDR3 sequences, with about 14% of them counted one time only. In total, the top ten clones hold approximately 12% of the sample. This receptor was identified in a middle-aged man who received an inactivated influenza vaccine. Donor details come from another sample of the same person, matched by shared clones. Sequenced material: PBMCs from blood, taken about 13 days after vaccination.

This receptor has the CDR3 CASSQDLRPLSSYNEQFF. The DNA is TGCGCCAGCAGCCAAGATCTTCGGCCTTTAAGCTCCTACAATGAGCAGTTCTTC. In this chain, TRBV4-3 is recombined with TRBJ2-1; the D gene lacks a confident call. The CDR3 holds 18 amino acids from the cysteine to the phenylalanine. The read is trimmed to its CDR3 DNA, 54 bases read in frame from base 1. The trim is 0 bases for V and 0 bases for J, with a gap of 15 bases between the germline ends. Sequences LGHNA (CDR1) and YSLEER (CDR2) are obtained from the germline V gene.